This T cell receptor beta chain was recovered during a study of OX40 agonist ivuxolimab in advanced cancers. Across the study: Subjects had a mean age of roughly 60 years, with a range of roughly 20 to 79; roughly 83% were male. Partial responses were achieved by three patients: one hepatocellular carcinoma, two cutaneous melanoma. General observations from the study: Certain nonresponding patients likewise had low normalized T-cell clonal expansion.

Notes on this clone: The antigen remains unidentified.

The CDR3 spans 12 residues. Per the germline V gene, CDR1 is MNHEY and CDR2 is SMNVEV (reference sequence). V lost 11 bases and J 2 bases, leaving 12 bases between the germline ends. This table comes from immunoSEQ multiplex PCR, and its TCRdb copy is limited to in-frame clones, with some not included. The sample contains tens of thousands of clones, approximately 90% of which appear only once. The chain is built from TRBV27 and TRBJ2-5, with D maybe TRBD1 (6 bases). This TCR derives from an adult with an advanced solid tumor such as melanoma, head and neck, liver or kidney cancer. Sequenced material: CD4+ or CD8+ T cells sorted from blood, taken in a trial of the OX40 agonist ivuxolimab. The DNA of the CDR3 is TGTGCCGTAGGCCAGGGGCAAGAGACCCAGTACTTC. Translated, it gives CAVGQGQETQYF.